These 13 T cell receptor beta chains were all obtained from the same sample, sequenced in a study of cytomegalovirus exposure and HLA in healthy donors. Primers for the PCR totalled 60 Vbeta and 13 Jbeta. Profiled with immunoSEQ multiplex PCR; TCRdb holds only in-frame clones, not every one. The sample comprises roughly 100,000 clones, 9.5% to 13% of which are singletons, and 5.8% rests with the top ten. Specimen: PBMCs. These receptors were obtained from a man in his forties in good health and CMV-seropositive.

The rearrangement joins TRBV6-1 to TRBJ2-3; possibly TRBD2 for D (6 bases). The CDR3 covers 14 residues. The ends were cut back, 2 bases at V and 4 bases at J, with 10 bases in the middle. Germline V CDR1 and CDR2: MNHNS, SASEGT. The CDR3 is CASSELGTSDTQYF. CDR3 nucleotide sequence: TGTGCCAGCAGTGAACTAGGGACTTCAGATACGCAGTATTTT.

This clone has only a few counts. V gene TRBV7-9 combines with J gene TRBJ1-2; a possible D gene is TRBD1 (5 bases). Trimming removed 2 bases from V and 8 bases from J, with 9 bases in between. The CDR3 is 12 residues long. Germline V gene sequence: CDR1 SEHNR, CDR2 FQNEAQ (reference sequence). CDR3 amino acids: CASSLSGNGYTF. The CDR3, as DNA: TGTGCCAGCAGCTTATCAGGGAACGGCTACACCTTC.

As DNA, the CDR3 is TGTGCCAGTAGTGTGACAGGATCCGGCTACACCTTC. Translation gives CASSVTGSGYTF. The V gene is TRBV19, the J gene TRBJ1-2, with D possibly matching TRBD1 (6 bases). V gave up 5 bases and J gave up 8 bases, with 12 bases separating them. This CDR3 has 12 amino acids. Germline V lookup: CDR1 LNHDA, CDR2 SQIVND (reference sequence). Looking up the rest from reference TRBV19 and TRBJ1-2 gives the full variable domain: DGGITQSPKYLFRKEGQNVTLSCEQNLNHDAMYWYRQDPGQGLRLIYYSQIVNDFQKGDIAEGYSVSREKKESFPLTVTSAQKNPTAFYLCASSVTGSGYTFGSGTRLTVV.

This clone was detected only a few times. This chain connects TRBV5-6 to TRBJ2-7; no firm D call. The CDR3 totals 14 residues. Germline assignment: CDR1 SGHDT and CDR2 YYEEEE. V shed 0 bases and J shed 0 bases, with 7 bases lying between them. The CDR3 here is CASSLASSSYEQYF. The CDR3 nucleotides read TGTGCCAGCAGCTTGGCCAGTTCCTCCTACGAGCAGTACTTC. Full variable domain (missing parts from reference TRBV5-6 and TRBJ2-7): DAGVTQSPTHLIKTRGQQVTLRCSPKSGHDTVSWYQQALGQGPQFIFQYYEEEERQRGNFPDRFSGHQFPNYSSELNVNALLLGDSALYLCASSLASSSYEQYFGPGTRLTVT.

The rearrangement links TRBV6-5 to TRBJ1-1, with D unclear. Trimming removed 7 bases at V and 1 base at J, with 10 bases between. Germline V gene data show CDR1 as MNHEY and CDR2 as SVGAGI. CDR3 length equals 13 residues. The CDR3 DNA is TGTGCCAGCATCGAGGGTTGGAACACTGAAGCTTTCTTT. Translating it yields CASIEGWNTEAFF.

This clone was seen a few times. The chain is built from TRBV6-1 and TRBJ2-7, with 10 positions matching TRBD2. Trimming took 7 bases from V and 2 from J; bases not matched to a gene: 8. Germline assignment: CDR1 MNHNS and CDR2 SASEGT. CDR3 length: 15 residues. The CDR3 coding sequence is TGTGCCAGCACCCAGTCAGCGGGAGGGCCCTACGAGCAGTACTTC. As protein: CASTQSAGGPYEQYF.

This sequence joins TRBV27 and TRBJ2-6, with a possible D match to TRBD1 (5 bases). CDR3 size: 19 residues. Trimming left V 2 bases short and J 0 bases short, with 17 bases between. Germline V CDR1 and CDR2: MNHEY, SMNVEV (reference sequence). The chain's CDR3 is CASSLRGNRRYSGANVLTF. The CDR3 coding sequence is TGTGCCAGCAGTTTAAGGGGAAACAGGCGTTACTCTGGGGCCAACGTCCTGACTTTC.

The rearrangement joins TRBV18 to TRBJ1-5; 8 bases fit TRBD1. Germline lookup yields CDR1 KGHSH and CDR2 LQKENI. V was pared by 3 bases and J by 4 bases, with 5 bases of the junction left unmatched. The CDR3 loop spans 15 amino acids. The CDR3 DNA follows: TGTGCCAGCTCACCGGCTCGACAGGGGAATCAGCCCCAGCATTTT. This encodes CASSPARQGNQPQHF. Full variable domain (remainder filled in from reference TRBV18 and TRBJ1-5): NAGVMQNPRHLVRRRGQEARLRCSPMKGHSHVYWYRQLPEEGLKFMVYLQKENIIDESGMPKERFSAEFPKEGPSILRIQQVVRGDSAAYFCASSPARQGNQPQHFGDGTRLSIL.

This clone was found a few times. This chain links TRBV29-1 with TRBJ1-3; maybe TRBD1 (6 bases). From germline, CDR1 is SQVTM and CDR2 ANQGSEA. The V and J ends lost 4 bases and 4 bases respectively, with 11 bases between them. The CDR3 runs to 13 residues. The CDR3 coding sequence is TGCAGCGTTGGGGACAATTGGGGAAACACCATATATTTT. Translation: CSVGDNWGNTIYF. The full variable domain, with the rest looked up from reference TRBV29-1 and TRBJ1-3, is SAVISQKPSRDICQRGTSLTIQCQVDSQVTMMFWYRQQPGQSLTLIATANQGSEATYESGFVIDKFPISRPNLTFSTLTVSNMSPEDSSIYLCSVGDNWGNTIYFGEGSWLTVV.

This clone has just a few counts. The rearrangement joins TRBV9 to TRBJ2-3, with 9 bases identical to TRBD2. The J segment lost 6 bases and the V segment lost 1 base, leaving 6 bases of the junction unmatched. Germline loops: CDR1 SGDLS, CDR2 YYNGEE. The CDR3 totals 15 residues. The CDR3: CASSVSGLAGDTQYF. DNA for the CDR3: TGTGCCAGCAGCGTATCGGGACTAGCAGGGGATACGCAGTATTTT.

This clone appeared a few times. The chain employs TRBV6-6 and TRBJ2-7; possible D gene TRBD1, 6 bases. Trimming took 6 bases from V and 5 from J, leaving 17 bases between them. CDR3 length equals 14 residues. Germline CDR1 is MNHNY and CDR2 is SVGAGI (reference sequence). The CDR3 reads CASRMEYRVNEQYF. The CDR3 DNA sequence: TGTGCCAGCAGAATGGAGTACAGGGTCAACGAGCAGTACTTC.

The rearrangement joins TRBV10-3 to TRBJ2-1; D gene unclear. The CDR3 extends over 11 amino acids. Deletions cut 4 bases from V and 9 bases from J, with 7 bases between. In germline, CDR1 is ENHRY, CDR2 SYGVKD. CDR3 amino acids: CAISGRGEQFF. The CDR3 DNA sequence: TGTGCCATCAGTGGCCGAGGTGAGCAGTTCTTC.

This clone was counted between two and nine times. The chain joins TRBV6-1 to TRBJ2-1; a possible D gene is TRBD2 (5 bases). The germline V and J ends were trimmed by 0 bases and 10 bases, with 7 bases remaining between them. Germline CDR1 reads MNHNS; CDR2 reads SASEGT. The length of the CDR3 is 12 residues. The CDR3 sequence is CASSEAIAEQFF. The CDR3 nucleotides are TGTGCCAGCAGTGAAGCGATAGCGGAGCAGTTCTTC.